This T cell receptor beta chain was identified during a study of T cells in Graves' hyperthyroidism and ophthalmopathy. The V end lost 5 bases, the J end lost 6 bases, and 21 bases lay between the germline ends. CDR1 and CDR2 (germline): DFQATT, SNEGSKA (reference sequence). The CDR3 has 15 amino acids. RNA transcripts yielded amplified TCR beta CDR3 regions. First-round RT-PCR with HTBI primers amplified the TCR CDR3 region. TCRdb called the multiplex PCR reads again in MiXCR, with one record for every CDR3 protein. The data show around 370,000 distinct CDR3 sequences, roughly 18% seen once. This clonotype occurred a few times.

This chain links TRBV20-1 with TRBJ2-3; possibly TRBD1 or TRBD2 for D (6 bases each). Sequenced input: blood. The origin of this receptor is a young man with Graves' ophthalmopathy. Written as DNA, the CDR3 is TGCAGTGCTGGTACAGGGCGCGGGGCGAAGGATACGCAGTATTTT. It specifies CSAGTGRGAKDTQYF.